This T cell receptor beta chain was captured by sequencing in a study of T cell responses to AZD1222 COVID-19 vaccine. Study-wide points: The donor group comprised mostly white British people and more females; the analysis possibly underestimated clonal diversity.

Of note for this clone: Its antigen is still unknown.

CDR1 MNHEY and CDR2 SVGAGI come from the germline V gene. The CDR3 spans 15 residues. The V and J ends lost 8 bases and 7 bases, in that order; junction bases with no gene match: 11. Only in-frame clones appear in the TCRdb table, and some are missing; sequencing was by immunoSEQ multiplex PCR. The sample has 85,000 to 130,000 clones; 85% to 90% are singletons. The input for sequencing was peripheral blood, taken on day 0 of AZD1222 vaccination. The rearrangement uses TRBV6-5 and TRBJ2-1, with 10 bases that match TRBD2. The receptor was isolated from an adult in good health. The CDR3 DNA follows: TGTGCCAGCTTCTTGGCTAGCGGGGGATGGAATGAGCAGTTCTTC. Translation: CASFLASGGWNEQFF.